The TCR beta chain under discussion was sequenced for a study of identical twins. Findings and limits, study-wide: A lower insertion count was a feature of abundant cord blood beta clonotypes, with no such feature in memory repertoires. Researchers reported excess low generation probability among twin-shared out-of-frame alpha sequences. Beta out-of-frame sequences showed weaker excess sharing between twins.

The CDR3 extends over 15 amino acids. V was shortened by 2 bases and J by 3 bases, with 13 bases between the two germline ends. Germline CDR1 KGHSH, CDR2 LQKENI. Comment on this clonotype: What it recognizes is unknown.

TCRdb ran MiXCR on the 5' RACE reads and lists one entry per CDR3 protein. This table holds about 460,000 distinct CDR3 sequences, 12% to 15% found once. This sample was also put to use in a study of yellow fever vaccine responses in identical twins.

The origin of this receptor is a young woman in good health. Sequenced: CD4+ T cells sorted from blood. The chain is built from TRBV18 and TRBJ1-1; D call uncertain. Here the CDR3 reads CASSPSLGLDTEAFF. Here the CDR3 DNA reads TGTGCCAGCTCACCAAGTTTAGGGTTGGACACTGAAGCTTTCTTT. Using reference TRBV18 and TRBJ1-1 for the parts outside the CDR3, the full variable domain is NAGVMQNPRHLVRRRGQEARLRCSPMKGHSHVYWYRQLPEEGLKFMVYLQKENIIDESGMPKERFSAEFPKEGPSILRIQQVVRGDSAAYFCASSPSLGLDTEAFFGQGTRLTVV.